Below, one TCR beta chain is given with its context. These data are taken from a study of blood T cell repertoires in COVID-19. About the study: The United States, Italy and Spain were the sources of the acute and convalescent COVID-19 samples.

Original processing methods: Reference gene primer amplification gave estimated nucleated cell counts. Only in-frame clones appear in the TCRdb table, and some are missing; sequencing was by immunoSEQ multiplex PCR. D and trimming were read from the DNA, whereas the V and J calls and clone size are those reported in that table. The table has 150,000 to 200,000 clones, 89% seen once; the top ten hold about 1.9%. The receptor was isolated from a man between 18 and 29 years old who had recovered from COVID-19. The sample was peripheral blood.

In nucleotides, the CDR3 is TGTGCCAGCAGTTTAGTGTGGGGCCGCGAGCAGTACTTC. This codes for CASSLVWGREQYF. The chain carries TRBV12-3 or TRBV12-4 and TRBJ2-7, with D perhaps TRBD1 (5 bases). The CDR3 has 13 amino acids. Trimming shortened V by 1 base and J by 6 bases, and 10 bases separated the two germline ends.